The source of this T cell receptor beta chain is a study of cytomegalovirus exposure and HLA in healthy donors. On this clone itself: What it binds is unknown.

60 Vbeta and 13 Jbeta primers were used in PCR. Libraries were prepared by immunoSEQ multiplex PCR; TCRdb keeps only in-frame clonotypes and omits some of them. The data show about 140,000 clones, roughly 80% seen once. General study results and limits: Later, an analysis showed that TCR beta chains associated with HLA were more clonally expanded than others that were equally common.

These donors, healthy bone marrow donors, were studied. The CDR3 runs to 13 residues. Germline V gives CDR1 LNHDA, CDR2 SQIVND (reference sequence). V was pared by 3 bases and J by 4 bases, with 2 bases of the junction left unmatched. The sequencing input was PBMCs. This TCR came from a woman in her fifties or sixties in good health and CMV-seronegative. The chain joins TRBV19 to TRBJ1-1, with 7 bases lining up with TRBD1. The CDR3 loop reads CASSMRTGTEAFF. The CDR3 DNA sequence: TGTGCCAGTAGTATGAGGACAGGCACTGAAGCTTTCTTT.